The rows below give T cell receptor beta chains drawn from one sample of a study of blood T cell repertoires in COVID-19. Only in-frame clones appear in the TCRdb table, and some are missing; sequencing was by immunoSEQ multiplex PCR. The data hold more than 50,000 clones, with 90% observed a single time. The sequenced material came from peripheral blood. Source of these receptors: a woman in her thirties or forties with active COVID-19. The CDR3 runs from the conserved cysteine through the conserved F or W. Fields, in order: J gene, V gene, clone size, D gene, CDR3 protein, CDR3 DNA. A D gene is named only where the DNA matches it firmly. Size tells how often a clone was seen (once, few, many) or the class of an expanded clone, and some rows leave it out.

>TRBJ2-3|TRBV5-4|NA|NA
CASSSRQRSTDTQYF
TGTGCCAGCAGCTCCCGACAACGTAGCACAGATACGCAGTATTTT
>TRBJ1-1|TRBV30|NA|NA
CAWSNRDWAFF
TGTGCCTGGAGTAACAGGGATTGGGCTTTCTTT
>TRBJ2-3|TRBV7-9|NA|NA
CASSKLGTRLSTDTQYF
TGTGCCAGCAGCAAATTGGGCACTAGATTAAGCACAGATACGCAGTATTTT
>TRBJ2-2|TRBV7-3|NA|TRBD2
CASSHTLERGVTGELFF
TGTGCCAGCAGCCACACCCTTGAGCGGGGAGTCACCGGGGAGCTGTTTTTT
>TRBJ1-4|TRBV3-1/TRBV3-2|NA|NA
CASSLRKGGVREKLFF
TGTGCCAGCAGCCTTCGGAAGGGGGGGGTACGTGAAAAACTGTTTTTT
>TRBJ2-7|TRBV2|NA|TRBD2
CASGGVGSYEQYF
TGTGCCAGCGGGGGGGTAGGATCCTACGAGCAGTACTTC
>TRBJ1-2|TRBV4-1|NA|TRBD1
CASSQERQGSGYTF
TGCGCCAGCAGCCAGGAACGACAGGGGAGCGGCTACACCTTC
>TRBJ2-3|TRBV29-1|NA|NA
CSVGKGMETDTQYF
TGCAGCGTTGGCAAGGGGATGGAAACAGATACGCAGTATTTT
>TRBJ1-2|TRBV20-1|NA|TRBD1
CSASRTGTYGYTF
TGCAGTGCTAGTAGGACAGGGACATATGGCTACACCTTC
>TRBJ2-7|TRBV4-2|NA|NA
CASSQDRTRLLLYEQYF
TGTGCCAGCAGCCAAGATCGAACTAGACTTCTTTTATACGAGCAGTACTTC
>TRBJ2-7|TRBV6-5|NA|TRBD2
CASSYLSSGGAYEQYF
TGTGCCAGCAGTTACTTGTCTAGCGGGGGGGCCTACGAGCAGTACTTC
>TRBJ1-1|TRBV7-7|NA|NA
CASSLSLANTEAFF
TGTGCCAGCAGCTTATCTTTGGCGAACACTGAAGCTTTCTTT
>TRBJ2-5|TRBV5-1|NA|TRBD2
CASSRAGEGETQYF
TGCGCCAGCAGCCGAGCGGGAGAGGGAGAGACCCAGTACTTC
>TRBJ2-1|TRBV7-9|NA|TRBD1
CASSPRRTGRSRPYNEQFF
TGTGCCAGCAGCCCGAGACGGACAGGGCGATCAAGACCTTACAATGAGCAGTTCTTC
>TRBJ2-5|TRBV4-3|once|TRBD2
CASSQGGTRGETQYF
TGCGCCAGCAGCCAAGGAGGGACTAGAGGAGAGACCCAGTACTTC
>TRBJ1-1|TRBV3-1/TRBV3-2|NA|NA
CASSQELRMGEAFF
TGTGCCAGCAGCCAAGAACTAAGAATGGGTGAAGCTTTCTTT
>TRBJ1-1|TRBV14|once|TRBD1
CASSQAGEYRGLPRAFF
TGTGCCAGCAGCCAAGCTGGGGAGTACAGGGGGCTACCCAGAGCTTTCTTT
>TRBJ2-7|TRBV7-2|NA|TRBD1
CASSLDRGGFHYF
TGTGCCAGCAGCCTAGACAGGGGTGGGTTCCATTACTTC
>TRBJ1-1|TRBV29-1|NA|TRBD1
CSVVSRTGDLMNTEAFF
TGCAGCGTTGTCTCAAGGACAGGTGATCTTATGAACACTGAAGCTTTCTTT
>TRBJ2-5|TRBV7-6|NA|NA
CASSLTSFPQETQYF
TGTGCCAGCAGCTTAACTAGCTTCCCCCAAGAGACCCAGTACTTC
>TRBJ1-3|TRBV11-2|NA|NA
CASSPRPPGGSSGNTIYF
TGTGCCAGCAGCCCGAGACCACCCGGAGGCAGCTCTGGAAACACCATATATTTT
>TRBJ1-2|TRBV11-2|NA|NA
CASSLARTQGGYTF
TGTGCCAGCAGCTTAGCCCGAACTCAGGGGGGCTACACCTTC
>TRBJ2-1|TRBV7-3|NA|TRBD2
CASSPIAGGTYNEQFF
TGTGCCAGCAGCCCCATAGCGGGGGGTACGTACAATGAGCAGTTCTTC
>TRBJ1-2|TRBV5-1|NA|TRBD1
CASSSGQGFYGYTF
TGCGCCAGCAGCTCAGGACAGGGATTCTATGGCTACACCTTC
>TRBJ1-2|TRBV7-8|NA|NA
CASSLGGIGETYGYTF
TGTGCCAGCAGCTTAGGGGGCATAGGAGAAACCTATGGCTACACCTTC
>TRBJ2-1|TRBV7-2|few|NA
CASSSLRTQIGDEQFF
TGTGCCAGCAGTTCACTGCGGACACAAATAGGGGATGAGCAGTTCTTC
>TRBJ1-1|TRBV5-6|NA|NA
CASSLRQDKAAFF
TGTGCCAGCAGCTTGCGCCAGGACAAAGCAGCTTTCTTT
>TRBJ2-7|TRBV19|once|NA
CASSIDLEDGTYEQYF
TGTGCCAGTAGTATAGATCTGGAGGACGGAACCTACGAGCAGTACTTC